Each of the 27 T cell receptor beta chains below was sequenced from the same sample in a study of identical twins (dated by TCRdb to the mid-2010s). Preparation of the library involved 5' RACE. Sequencing was performed on an Illumina HiSeq 2000. In TCRdb, the public reads were trimmed at Q25 with fastp and aligned with MiXCR, with productive beta chains retained. For every CDR3 protein sequence, its rows merge into one entry that carries the most common genes and DNA. The sample table contains about 700,000 distinct CDR3 sequences; only one count was recorded for approximately 9% of them. The ten largest clonotypes hold 0.85% to 1% of the sample. This same sample was also part of a study on yellow fever vaccine responses in identical twins.

Source material: PBMCs. Every receptor here comes from a woman in her late teens or twenties in good health.

This clonotype was detected many times. The rearrangement joins TRBV7-6 to TRBJ2-1, with 9 bases lining up with TRBD2. Germline CDR1 SGHVS, CDR2 FNYEAQ. The CDR3 loop spans 15 amino acids. The junction had 11 bases not matched to a gene; V was cut back by 5 bases and J by 9 bases. The CDR3 protein is CASSPLAGGPGEQFF. CDR3 DNA: TGTGCCAGCAGCCCCTTGGCGGGAGGGCCCGGTGAGCAGTTCTTC.

The chain employs TRBV30 and TRBJ2-2; D may be TRBD1 (6 bases). Trimming removed 3 bases from V and 7 bases from J, with 12 bases in between. The CDR3 extends over 13 amino acids. The V gene's germline CDR1 is GTSNPN and CDR2 SVGIG (reference sequence). CDR3 region: CAWRLTGYGELFF. CDR3 nucleotide sequence: TGTGCCTGGAGATTGACAGGCTACGGGGAGCTGTTTTTT.

The chain joins TRBV20-1 to TRBJ2-1, with 10 bases fitting TRBD2. The germline V gene has CDR1 DFQATT and CDR2 SNEGSKA (reference sequence). The CDR3 totals 16 residues. J lost 1 base, V lost 4 bases, and 7 bases had no gene match. The CDR3 nucleotides are TGCAGTGCTACGGGGAGCGGGGGGGTTTCCTACAATGAGCAGTTCTTC. This sequence encodes CSATGSGGVSYNEQFF.

This clonotype has just a few counts. The rearrangement links TRBV5-1 to TRBJ2-3; D might be TRBD2 (5 bases). V was clipped by 5 bases and J by 2 bases, with 15 bases between them. The CDR3 spans 15 residues. CDR1 SGHRS and CDR2 YFSETQ come from the germline V gene. This chain's CDR3 is CASSSLARDTDTQYF. DNA for the CDR3: TGCGCCAGCAGTTCCCTAGCCCGGGACACAGATACGCAGTATTTT.

Many counts were recorded for this clonotype. V and J are TRBV4-2 and TRBJ2-3; D remains ambiguous. The CDR3 totals 16 residues. V was shortened by 0 bases and J by 2 bases, with 12 bases between the two germline ends. Germline V gives CDR1 LGHNA, CDR2 YNFKEQ. This CDR3 reads CASSQEVGSATDTQYF. The CDR3 DNA follows: TGTGCCAGCAGCCAAGAAGTGGGGTCCGCCACAGATACGCAGTATTTT.

The table lists this clonotype with many counts. The gene calls are TRBV18 and TRBJ2-1; D not resolved. CDR1 and CDR2 from the germline V gene are KGHSH and LQKENI. V lost 2 bases, J lost 4 bases, and 9 bases lay in between. There are 14 residues in the CDR3. CDR3 DNA: TGTGCCAGCTCACCAATGGACGGGTACAATGAGCAGTTCTTC. Translating gives CASSPMDGYNEQFF.

In this sample, this clonotype turned up a few times. The V gene is TRBV2, the J gene TRBJ2-1; no definite D call. The CDR3 totals 11 residues. CDR1 and CDR2 (germline): SNHLY, FYNNEI. V was pared by 7 bases and J by 7 bases, with 8 bases between. CDR3 bases: TGTGCCAGCATAATGGAAAATGAGCAGTTCTTC. This codes for CASIMENEQFF.

The V gene is TRBV29-1, the J gene TRBJ2-7; TRBD1 aligns across 8 bases. Looked up from germline, CDR1 is SQVTM and CDR2 is ANQGSEA. The CDR3 runs 16 residues. J was trimmed by 1 base and V by 0 bases; bases with no gene match: 8. The CDR3 here is CSVEDREGTGSYEQYF. DNA for the CDR3: TGCAGCGTTGAAGATCGAGAGGGGACAGGATCCTACGAGCAGTACTTC.

Ten or more counts support this clonotype. This chain joins TRBV7-9 and TRBJ1-1; D perhaps matches TRBD1 (5 bases). The CDR3 is 15 amino acids. V shed 3 bases and J shed 4 bases, with 15 bases lying between them. CDR1 and CDR2 from the germline V gene are SEHNR and FQNEAQ (reference sequence). The CDR3 protein is CASSFGDFSPTEAFF. Here the CDR3 DNA reads TGTGCCAGCAGCTTCGGGGACTTTAGTCCCACTGAAGCTTTCTTT.

This clonotype was detected only a few times. The chain recombines TRBV30 with TRBJ2-2; D is undetermined. The CDR3 spans 14 residues. CDR1 is GTSNPN and CDR2 is SVGIG in the germline V gene (reference sequence). V lost 5 bases and J lost 6, with 16 bases in between. Here the CDR3 DNA reads TGTGCCTGGCTGTCCTATCGCACACCCGGGGAGCTGTTTTTT. It encodes CAWLSYRTPGELFF. The variable domain in full, with the rest retrieved from reference TRBV30 and TRBJ2-2, is SQTIHQWPATLVQPVGSPLSLECTVEGTSNPNLYWYRQAAGRGLQLLFYSVGIGQISSEVPQNLSASRPQDRQFILSSKKLLLSDSGFYLCAWLSYRTPGELFFGEGSRLTVL.

This clonotype was counted at least ten times. The chain has TRBV12-5 and TRBJ2-3; D is unclear. Germline V lookup: CDR1 LGHNT, CDR2 FRNRAP. The V gene lost 2 bases and the J gene lost 3 bases, with 6 bases spanning the gap. There are 13 residues in the CDR3. The CDR3 loop reads CASGLSGTDTQYF. CDR3 sequence (DNA): TGTGCTAGTGGTTTGTCCGGGACAGATACGCAGTATTTT. Filled out from reference TRBV12-5 and TRBJ2-3, the complete variable domain reads DARVTQTPRHKVTEMGQEVTMRCQPILGHNTVFWYRQTMMQGLELLAYFRNRAPLDDSGMPKDRFSAEMPDATLATLKIQPSEPRDSAVYFCASGLSGTDTQYFGPGTRLTVL.

The rearrangement joins TRBV18 to TRBJ1-1; D unresolved. Germline CDR1 KGHSH, CDR2 LQKENI. The germline V and J ends were trimmed by 2 bases and 4 bases, with 8 bases remaining between them. The CDR3 loop spans 13 amino acids. CDR3 loop: CASSPKGGTEAFF. The CDR3 nucleotides read TGTGCCAGCTCACCAAAGGGTGGCACTGAAGCTTTCTTT.

This clonotype appeared many times. V is TRBV5-6 and J is TRBJ2-3; 12 nucleotides align to TRBD2. Germline V gene lookup returns CDR1 SGHDT and CDR2 YYEEEE. V lost 5 bases and J lost 6; bases outside the gene matches: 7. CDR3 length equals 15 residues. This chain's CDR3 is CASRGWTSGADTQYF. CDR3 nucleotides: TGTGCCAGCAGGGGTTGGACTAGCGGGGCGGATACGCAGTATTTT.

This clonotype was observed a few times. The rearrangement uses TRBV4-1 and TRBJ2-7, with 9 positions matching TRBD1. Germline lookup yields CDR1 MGHRA and CDR2 YSYEKL. Trimming cost V 0 bases and J 3 bases; bases outside gene matches: 9. The CDR3 is 17 residues long. In DNA, the CDR3 is TGCGCCAGCAGCCAAGATCTCGGGACAGGGCTATACTACGAGCAGTACTTC. Encoded protein: CASSQDLGTGLYYEQYF.

The CDR3 loop reads CASWPSGRAHEQYF. CDR3 DNA: TGTGCCAGCTGGCCATCCGGGAGGGCCCACGAGCAGTACTTC. The V gene is TRBV27, the J gene TRBJ2-7, with 8 nucleotides matching TRBD2. Germline V lookup: CDR1 MNHEY, CDR2 SMNVEV (reference sequence). After removal of 8 bases from V and 5 bases from J, the junction contained 11 bases not matched to a gene. The CDR3 is 14 amino acids.

At least ten counts were recorded for this clonotype. This sequence joins TRBV4-3 and TRBJ1-4; D not resolved. The V and J ends lost 1 base and 11 bases respectively, with 11 bases between them. The germline V gene encodes CDR1 LGHNA and CDR2 YSLEER. The CDR3 has 13 residues. DNA for the CDR3: TGCGCCAGCAGCCAAGTTTCCGGGAGGAAACTGTTTTTT. Its protein is CASSQVSGRKLFF.

The table lists this clonotype with a few counts. The chain links TRBV29-1 to TRBJ2-3, with D hard to call. Trimming removed 7 bases at V and 0 bases at J, with 8 bases between. Germline CDR1 and CDR2: SQVTM and ANQGSEA. The CDR3 runs 12 residues. In nucleotides, the CDR3 is TGCAGCGGGACGGCTAGCACAGATACGCAGTATTTT. Its translation: CSGTASTDTQYF.

This clonotype was picked up a small number of times. V is TRBV28 and J is TRBJ2-1, with D possibly TRBD2 on 5 matching bases. The germline gives CDR1 MDHEN, CDR2 SYDVKM. The V and J ends lost 3 bases and 7 bases respectively, with 19 bases between them. The CDR3 contains 16 residues. This CDR3 reads CASSLADFSSLNEQFF. The CDR3 nucleotides are TGTGCCAGCAGTTTGGCGGACTTCTCATCCCTGAATGAGCAGTTCTTC.

This clonotype was counted a few times. The chain is built from TRBV4-3 and TRBJ2-7; no clear D gene. V shed 3 bases and J shed 7 bases, with 19 bases lying between them. The CDR3 length is 15 residues. Germline V CDR1 and CDR2: LGHNA, YSLEER. CDR3 loop: CASSQVWGSMREQYF. The CDR3 bases are TGCGCCAGCAGCCAGGTTTGGGGTTCCATGAGGGAGCAGTACTTC.

This clonotype was recorded many times. The rearrangement joins TRBV2 to TRBJ1-4; D remains ambiguous. Germline CDR1 and CDR2: SNHLY and FYNNEI. The CDR3 is 12 residues long. Trimming pared 7 bases from V and 8 bases from J, leaving 11 bases between. CDR3 sequence: CASTQSGEKLFF. The CDR3 region has the DNA TGTGCCAGCACCCAGAGCGGAGAAAAACTGTTTTTT. The full variable domain, rest sourced from reference TRBV2 and TRBJ1-4, is EPEVTQTPSHQVTQMGQEVILRCVPISNHLYFYWYRQILGQKVEFLVSFYNNEISEKSEIFDDQFSVERPDGSNFTLKIRSTKLEDSAMYFCASTQSGEKLFFGSGTQLSVL.

In its sample, this clonotype was seen many times. The rearrangement uses TRBV12-3 or TRBV12-4 and TRBJ1-1, with D hard to call. Trimming cost V 3 bases and J 6 bases, with 8 bases left between them. This CDR3 is built from 12 residues. The CDR3 nucleotides are TGTGCCAGCAGTTTTTTCGGCCCTGAAGCTTTCTTT. Amino acid sequence: CASSFFGPEAFF.

This rearrangement joins TRBV5-1 to TRBJ2-7; TRBD2 might be the D (7 bases). Deletions cut 4 bases from V and 0 bases from J, with 14 bases between. CDR3 size: 15 residues. Germline V lookup: CDR1 SGHRS, CDR2 YFSETQ. Written as DNA, the CDR3 is TGCGCCAGCAGCCGGGGGGCAGGTAGCTCCTACGAGCAGTACTTC. It is translated as CASSRGAGSSYEQYF.

This clonotype was counted only a few times. The CDR3 DNA sequence: TGTGCCAGCGGGCGGGAGTTTAGCGGGGAGCTGTTTTTT. Its protein is CASGREFSGELFF. The rearrangement links TRBV12-3 or TRBV12-4 to TRBJ2-2, with 7 bases matching TRBD2. V shed 8 bases, J shed 7 bases, and the junction held 7 bases outside the gene matches. The CDR3 length is 13 residues.

The chain is built from TRBV6-5 and TRBJ2-4; perhaps TRBD2 as D (6 bases). With 2 bases removed from V and 4 bases from J, the gap between germline ends came to 12 bases. Looked up from germline, CDR1 is MNHEY and CDR2 is SVGAGI. The CDR3 covers 15 residues. CDR3 DNA: TGTGCCAGCAGTTACACTGGGGAGGCTAAAAACATTCAGTACTTC. The encoded protein is CASSYTGEAKNIQYF.

V and J are TRBV15 and TRBJ1-2; 7 nucleotides match TRBD1. J lost 3 bases, V lost 3 bases, and 13 bases had no gene match. Germline V gives CDR1 LNHNV, CDR2 YYDKDF (reference sequence). The CDR3 has 17 amino acids. CDR3 nucleotide sequence: TGTGCCACCAGCAGCCTGGGGGCGGGACAGCTTCACTATGGCTACACCTTC. It codes for CATSSLGAGQLHYGYTF.

Only a few counts were recorded for this clonotype. The chain couples TRBV7-2 to TRBJ2-7; 7 bases map to TRBD2. The CDR3 totals 17 residues. Germline V gene data show CDR1 as SGHTA and CDR2 as FQGNSA. The junction had 17 bases not matched to a gene; V was cut back by 5 bases and J by 4 bases. CDR3 nucleotide sequence: TGTGCCAGCAGCGCAACCTCGGCCGCGCAGCGGGATTACGAGCAGTACTTC. It specifies CASSATSAAQRDYEQYF.

This clonotype was picked up many times. The genes are TRBV5-1 and TRBJ2-3, with TRBD2 matching 11 bases. CDR1 SGHRS and CDR2 YFSETQ come from the germline V gene. The CDR3 sequence is 15 residues long. V lost 4 bases to trimming and J lost 1 base; unmatched junction nucleotides: 2. In DNA form, the CDR3 reads TGCGCCAGCAGCGCGGGACTAGCGGGCACAGATACGCAGTATTTT. Protein: CASSAGLAGTDTQYF.